This passage covers 29 T cell receptor beta chains from one sample sequenced in a study of T and B cells in COVID-19 patients (dated by TCRdb to about 2020). Sequenced on an Illumina MiSeq. Multiplex PCR with BIOMED2 TRB-A/B primer pools was used to amplify the TRB rearrangements. TCRdb handled the public reads itself, with Q25 trimming in fastp and clone calling in MiXCR, and kept productive beta chains. Rows are unified per CDR3 protein, each entry keeping the most common DNA and genes. The sample table lists a few thousand distinct CDR3 sequences, about a fifth of them with a count of one. The ten largest make up 9% to 14% of the sample. TRB repertoires were amplified from 250-500 ng of genomic DNA extracted from blood. The sequencing input was blood. The origin of the receptors is a human donor with active COVID-19.

The genes are TRBV7-2 and TRBJ1-1, with D hard to call. The CDR3 runs to 13 residues. V lost 2 bases and J 8 bases, leaving 12 bases between the germline ends. Germline V gene data show CDR1 as SGHTA and CDR2 as FQGNSA. CDR3 DNA sequence: TGTGCCAGCAGCTTAATTTGGGTAGACGAAGCTTTCTTT. This encodes CASSLIWVDEAFF.

This clonotype was picked up a small number of times. This chain links TRBV5-1 with TRBJ1-2, with D uncertain. The CDR3 has 12 amino acids. Trimming shortened V by 0 bases and J by 5 bases, and 5 bases separated the two germline ends. Germline loops: CDR1 SGHRS, CDR2 YFSETQ. This CDR3 is CASSLAEYGYTF. The CDR3 bases are TGCGCCAGCAGCTTGGCTGAATATGGCTACACCTTC.

The chain is built from TRBV20-1 and TRBJ2-1, with D possibly being TRBD2 (5 bases). Germline-derived CDR1 and CDR2 are DFQATT and SNEGSKA (reference sequence). The ends were cut back, 7 bases at V and 8 bases at J, with 12 bases in the middle. The CDR3 extends over 11 amino acids. Here the CDR3 reads CSVGSEYEQFF. CDR3 coding DNA: TGCAGTGTAGGGAGTGAGTATGAGCAGTTCTTC.

The CDR3 loop reads CASSLEADASPLHF. Written as DNA, the CDR3 is TGCGCCAGCAGCTTGGAGGCAGATGCTTCACCCCTCCACTTT. This chain uses TRBV5-1 with TRBJ1-6; D ambiguous. Between the trimmed V and J ends, which lost 0 bases and 9 bases, there was a span of 10 bases. CDR3 size: 14 residues. Germline CDR1 is SGHRS and CDR2 is YFSETQ.

The V gene is TRBV27, the J gene TRBJ1-1; D might be TRBD1 (6 bases). Trimming removed 9 bases at V and 5 bases at J, with 19 bases between. Germline CDR1 and CDR2: MNHEY and SMNVEV (reference sequence). The CDR3 totals 14 residues. The CDR3 DNA reads as TGTGCCAGACAAAAAATACAGGGTCGGACTGAAGCTTTCTTT. Encoded protein: CARQKIQGRTEAFF.

This clonotype was observed many times. The rearrangement uses TRBV20-1 and TRBJ2-3; the D gene is possibly TRBD2 (7 bases). In germline, CDR1 is DFQATT, CDR2 SNEGSKA (reference sequence). The V end was cut by 3 bases, the J end by 4 bases, with 11 bases between. This CDR3 is 13 amino acids long. CDR3 residues: CSARGGGPDTQYF. For the CDR3, the DNA is TGCAGTGCTAGGGGCGGGGGCCCAGATACGCAGTATTTT.

This clonotype has a single count. Since a much larger clone is just one base distant, this may be a read error. The CDR3, as DNA: TGTGCCAGCAGAGTGAATCCGGGGCTCCACGAGCAGTACTTC. It is translated as CASRVNPGLHEQYF. The chain carries TRBV27 and TRBJ2-7, with D possibly called TRBD1 or TRBD2 (5 bases each). Germline V CDR1 and CDR2: MNHEY, SMNVEV (reference sequence). This CDR3 region has 14 residues. Trimming took off 6 bases at V and 5 bases at J, with 17 bases between the two ends.

This clonotype is categorized as medium-sized. This chain links TRBV15 with TRBJ1-1, with no clear D. There are 13 residues in the CDR3. Trimming pared 1 base from V and 8 bases from J, leaving 11 bases between. The germline CDR1 and CDR2 sequences are LNHNV and YYDKDF (reference sequence). CDR3 DNA: TGTGCCACCAGCAGAGTGGTTCGATGGGAAGCTTTCTTT. Encoded protein: CATSRVVRWEAFF.

By share, this clonotype ranks as medium-sized. The chain has TRBV27 and TRBJ2-3, with TRBD2 matching 14 bases. This CDR3 comprises 13 residues. The germline gives CDR1 MNHEY, CDR2 SMNVEV (reference sequence). Losses at the gene ends were 6 bases for V and 10 bases for J; bases not matched to a gene: 3. DNA of the CDR3: TGTGCCAGCAGACAGGGACTAGCGGGAGCGCAGTATTTT. The encoded protein is CASRQGLAGAQYF.

This clonotype counts as medium-sized. The gene calls are TRBV19 and TRBJ1-1; D not resolved. Germline CDR1 LNHDA, CDR2 SQIVND (reference sequence). Trimming shortened V by 6 bases and J by 5 bases, and 22 bases separated the two germline ends. The CDR3 runs 16 residues. CDR3 protein: CASSGPGRVGRTEAFF. The CDR3 DNA reads TGTGCCAGTAGCGGGCCGGGGAGGGTCGGTAGGACTGAAGCTTTCTTT.

This clonotype was counted many times. The J gene is TRBJ2-5, the V gene TRBV6-2 or TRBV6-3; no firm D call. Germline V gene data show CDR1 as MNHEY and CDR2 as SVGEGT. V lost 7 bases and J lost 7, with 10 bases in between. The CDR3 consists of 11 residues. The chain's CDR3 is CASNDWGTQYF. CDR3 DNA: TGTGCCAGCAATGACTGGGGGACCCAGTACTTC.

In its sample, this clonotype is medium-sized. The CDR3 region has the DNA TGTGCCAGCAGTCGGACAGGGGTTGACGGGGAGACCCAGTACTTC. It translates to CASSRTGVDGETQYF. The rearrangement uses TRBV12-3 or TRBV12-4 and TRBJ2-5, with 9 bases that match TRBD1. The CDR3 length is 15 residues. Germline trimming cut 5 bases from V and 5 bases from J; bases unmatched to any gene: 9.

The V and J genes are TRBV20-1 and TRBJ2-3, with D possibly TRBD2 on 6 matching bases. V was trimmed by 0 bases and J by 0 bases, leaving 10 bases between them. The CDR3 sequence is 15 residues long. CDR1 is DFQATT and CDR2 is SNEGSKA in the germline V gene (reference sequence). CDR3 protein: CSARDGRYSTDTQYF. In nucleotides, the CDR3 is TGCAGTGCTAGAGACGGGAGATATAGCACAGATACGCAGTATTTT.

The chain carries TRBV20-1 and TRBJ2-7, with D possibly called TRBD1 or TRBD2 (5 bases each). Trimming removed 5 bases at V and 0 bases at J, with 8 bases between. This CDR3 is 12 amino acids long. Germline-derived CDR1 and CDR2 are DFQATT and SNEGSKA (reference sequence). The CDR3 region is CSAGTLSYEQYF. CDR3 DNA: TGCAGTGCTGGGACCCTCTCCTACGAGCAGTACTTC.

This clonotype is judged medium-sized. J is TRBJ2-5 and V is TRBV18; D ambiguous. CDR1 and CDR2 (germline): KGHSH, LQKENI. The CDR3 spans 11 residues. V gave up 5 bases and J gave up 5 bases, with 6 bases separating them. For the CDR3, the DNA is TGTGCCAGCTCATCTTCCGAGACCCAGTACTTC. It encodes CASSSSETQYF. The complete variable domain, with remaining parts taken from reference TRBV18 and TRBJ2-5, reads NAGVMQNPRHLVRRRGQEARLRCSPMKGHSHVYWYRQLPEEGLKFMVYLQKENIIDESGMPKERFSAEFPKEGPSILRIQQVVRGDSAAYFCASSSSETQYFGPGTRLLVL.

This chain connects TRBV4-3 to TRBJ2-2, with 9 bases fitting TRBD2. Germline V CDR1 and CDR2: LGHNA, YSLEER. Trimming at V came to 1 base and at J to 4 bases, leaving 4 bases not matched to a gene. The CDR3 has 16 residues. CDR3 nucleotide sequence: TGCGCCAGCAGCCAAGTCAGACTAGCGGCCACCGGGGAGCTGTTTTTT. The encoded protein is CASSQVRLAATGELFF.

This clonotype qualifies as medium-sized (0.01 to 0.1%). The chain couples TRBV19 to TRBJ1-2; D is possibly TRBD1 (6 bases). There are 10 residues in the CDR3. The germline gives CDR1 LNHDA, CDR2 SQIVND (reference sequence). V was pared by 10 bases and J by 5 bases, with 8 bases between. The CDR3, as DNA: TGTGCCACCCAGGGGTATGGCTACACCTTC. Its translation is CATQGYGYTF.

The chain combines TRBV20-1 with TRBJ2-3, with a tentative D call TRBD2 (5 bases). The ends were cut back, 2 bases at V and 4 bases at J, with 16 bases in the middle. The CDR3 is 15 amino acids. From germline, CDR1 is DFQATT and CDR2 SNEGSKA (reference sequence). CDR3 protein: CSARSHTHGADTQYF. The CDR3 bases are TGCAGTGCTAGATCCCACACCCACGGGGCAGATACGCAGTATTTT.

V is TRBV12-5 and J is TRBJ2-4, with 7 bases lining up with TRBD2. This CDR3 region has 15 residues. Germline V gene sequence: CDR1 LGHNT, CDR2 FRNRAP. V shed 6 bases and J 5 bases; nucleotides not matched to a gene: 10. CDR3 in DNA: TGTGCTAGTGGATTAGAGGGACTACCCCAAAACATTCAGTACTTC. The encoded protein is CASGLEGLPQNIQYF.

This clonotype qualifies as medium-sized. The chain is built from TRBV19 and TRBJ1-5; possibly TRBD1 for D (5 bases). CDR1 and CDR2 (germline): LNHDA, SQIVND (reference sequence). Between the trimmed V and J ends, which lost 10 bases and 3 bases, there was a span of 16 bases. This CDR3 is 14 amino acids long. The CDR3 DNA sequence: TGTGCCACAGATGCTACAGGACACAATCAGCCCCAGCATTTT. It specifies CATDATGHNQPQHF.

By share of the sample, this clonotype is medium-sized (0.01 to 0.1%). The chain carries TRBV18 and TRBJ1-2; no clear D. Germline V CDR1 and CDR2: KGHSH, LQKENI. This CDR3 contains 13 residues. Trimming took off 6 bases at V and 4 bases at J, with 12 bases between the two ends. In DNA form, the CDR3 reads TGTGCCAGCTCCCGAGAGGTGAGCTATGGCTACACCTTC. This translates into CASSREVSYGYTF.

V and J are TRBV20-1 and TRBJ2-3; the match to TRBD1 covers 12 bases. Per the germline V gene, CDR1 is DFQATT and CDR2 is SNEGSKA (reference sequence). There are 14 residues in the CDR3. V was clipped by 5 bases and J by 6 bases; unmatched bases: 6. The DNA for the CDR3 is TGCAGTGCTTACTTCGGGACAGGGGGCGATACGCAGTATTTT. Amino acids: CSAYFGTGGDTQYF.

This rearrangement joins TRBV28 to TRBJ2-3; D is uncertain. V lost 5 bases and J 8 bases, leaving 14 bases between the germline ends. Germline-derived CDR1 and CDR2 are MDHEN and SYDVKM. This CDR3 is 13 amino acids long. The CDR3 DNA reads as TGTGCCAGCAGTCACTCTCAGCGCAGTACGCAGTATTTT. It yields the protein CASSHSQRSTQYF.

This clonotype was detected only a few times. The CDR3 loop is CASSWGQGADQPQHF. The DNA for the CDR3 is TGTGCCAGCAGTTGGGGACAGGGGGCGGATCAGCCCCAGCATTTT. This chain joins TRBV12-3 or TRBV12-4 and TRBJ1-5; 12 bases are a match to TRBD1. V lost 4 bases, J lost 5 bases, and 3 bases stayed unmatched. The CDR3 loop spans 15 amino acids.

By share, this clonotype counts as medium-sized. This rearrangement joins TRBV29-1 to TRBJ1-5; 7 bases are a match to TRBD1. In germline, CDR1 is SQVTM, CDR2 ANQGSEA. The V segment lost 4 bases and the J segment 2 bases; nucleotides outside the gene matches: 2. The CDR3 covers 13 residues. The CDR3 bases are TGCAGCGTTGGACAGGGTGGCAATCAGCCCCAGCATTTT. Protein product: CSVGQGGNQPQHF. Supplemented by reference TRBV29-1 and TRBJ1-5, the full variable domain reads SAVISQKPSRDICQRGTSLTIQCQVDSQVTMMFWYRQQPGQSLTLIATANQGSEATYESGFVIDKFPISRPNLTFSTLTVSNMSPEDSSIYLCSVGQGGNQPQHFGDGTRLSIL.

On this clonotype: This clone may be a read error of a much larger clone one base away. The rearrangement links TRBV7-2 to TRBJ2-3, with 9 bases lining up with TRBD2. From germline, CDR1 is SGHTA and CDR2 FQGNSA. With 1 base clipped from V and 6 bases from J, the junction kept 17 bases outside the gene matches. The CDR3 loop spans 19 amino acids. For the CDR3, the DNA is TGTGCCAGCAGCTTAGTTTGGGTGCTTCTAGCGGGATATTCCGATACGCAGTATTTT. As protein: CASSLVWVLLAGYSDTQYF.

This clonotype was found a few times. V is TRBV10-3 and J is TRBJ2-6, with 10 bases fitting TRBD1. Losses at the gene ends were 10 bases for V and 0 bases for J; bases not matched to a gene: 3. Per the germline V gene, CDR1 is ENHRY and CDR2 is SYGVKD. The CDR3 spans 15 residues. The CDR3 is CATGQGGSGANVLTF. As DNA, the CDR3 is TGTGCCACCGGACAGGGGGGCTCTGGGGCCAACGTCCTGACTTTC.

Of note for this clonotype: A read error may account for a junction end that differs from germline. V is TRBV6-5 and J is TRBJ2-3; 8 nucleotides align to TRBD2. Germline V gene sequence: CDR1 MNHEY, CDR2 SVGAGI. CDR3 length: 14 residues. CDR3 DNA sequence: TGTGCCAGCAATTGGGCGGGGGGCACCGATACGCAGTATTTT. Translation gives CASNWAGGTDTQYF.

The rearrangement joins TRBV7-9 to TRBJ2-1; TRBD2 agrees at 10 bases. The V segment lost 0 bases and the J segment 9 bases; nucleotides outside the gene matches: 5. This CDR3 has 15 residues. In germline, CDR1 is SEHNR, CDR2 FQNEAQ (reference sequence). As DNA, the CDR3 is TGTGCCAGCAGCTTAGCGGCTAGCGGGAGAGGTGAGCAGTTCTTC. It specifies CASSLAASGRGEQFF.